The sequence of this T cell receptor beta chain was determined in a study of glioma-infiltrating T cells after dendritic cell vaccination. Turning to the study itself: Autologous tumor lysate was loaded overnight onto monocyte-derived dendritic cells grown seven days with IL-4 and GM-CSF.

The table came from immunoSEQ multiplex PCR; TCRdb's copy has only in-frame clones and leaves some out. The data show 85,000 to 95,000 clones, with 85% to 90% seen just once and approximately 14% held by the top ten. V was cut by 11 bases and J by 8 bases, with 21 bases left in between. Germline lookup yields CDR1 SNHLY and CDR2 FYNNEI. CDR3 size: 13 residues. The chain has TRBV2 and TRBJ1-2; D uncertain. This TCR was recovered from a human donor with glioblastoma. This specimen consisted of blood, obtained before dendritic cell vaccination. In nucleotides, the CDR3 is TGTGCCTTCCGGAAGGAAGTGGCAGGAGGCTACACCTTC. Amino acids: CAFRKEVAGGYTF.